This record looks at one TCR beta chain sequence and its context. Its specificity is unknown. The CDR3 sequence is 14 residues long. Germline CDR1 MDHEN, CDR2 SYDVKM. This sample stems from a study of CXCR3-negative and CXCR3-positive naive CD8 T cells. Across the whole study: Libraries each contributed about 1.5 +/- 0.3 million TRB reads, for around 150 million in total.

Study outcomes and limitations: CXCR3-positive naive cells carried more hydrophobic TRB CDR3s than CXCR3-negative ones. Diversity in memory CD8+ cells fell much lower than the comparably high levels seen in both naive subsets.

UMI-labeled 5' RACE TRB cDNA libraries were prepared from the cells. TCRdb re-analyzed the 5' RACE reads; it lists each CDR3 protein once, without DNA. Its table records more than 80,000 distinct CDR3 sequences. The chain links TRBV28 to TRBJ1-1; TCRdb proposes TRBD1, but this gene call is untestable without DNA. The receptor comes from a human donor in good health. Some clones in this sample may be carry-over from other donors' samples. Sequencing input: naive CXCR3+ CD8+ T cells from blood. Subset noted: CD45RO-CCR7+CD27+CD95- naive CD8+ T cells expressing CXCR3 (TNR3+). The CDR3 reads CASSFRGVNTEAFF.